A selection of T cell receptor beta chains follows, all from one sample in a study of T cells and Merkel cell carcinoma outcomes. Here immunoSEQ multiplex PCR was the method, and the copy in TCRdb shows in-frame clones only, minus some. The repertoire holds about 4,200 clones, with around 92% as singletons. The sequencing sample was made of tumor tissue from Merkel cell carcinoma. These receptors were taken from a human donor with Merkel cell carcinoma. Each CDR3 is given with its conserved first and last residue.

CDR3: CASSLEGYSNQPQHF; V: TRBV5-5
CDR3: CASSPHRGREYEQYF; V: TRBV27
CDR3: CASSPGQYQETQYF; V: TRBV14
CDR3: CASSSGLGKDIQYF; V: TRBV7-9
CDR3: CASSSPGQGNTEAFF; V: TRBV28
CDR3: CASSWGPGTGSYEQYF; V: TRBV11-2
CDR3: CARSDYEQYF; V: TRBV11-2
CDR3: CASSLDDYGYTF; V: TRBV5-6
CDR3: CASSPFDGLNTEAFF; V: TRBV18
CDR3: CASSPTGRNYGYTF; V: TRBV19
CDR3: CASSLVYEQYF; V: TRBV7-9
CDR3: CASSTRLGGPHNEQFF; V: TRBV11-3
CDR3: CASTLMTSGPDTQYF; V: TRBV6-1
CDR3: CASSLALGRGNQPQHF; V: TRBV5-6
CDR3: CASSESVGGQGAQETQYF; V: TRBV6-1
CDR3: CASSPNASWDYEQYF; V: TRBV7-9
CDR3: CASIRLAGGPSKQFF; V: TRBV6-5
CDR3: CASSEYVNSGGQAYEQYF; V: TRBV25-1
CDR3: CASSLTSTGELFF; V: TRBV4-2
CDR3: CASSSELTQYF; V: TRBV11-2
CDR3: CASSVRGGDRYTGELFF; V: TRBV9
CDR3: CASSVFAGGKYEQYF; V: TRBV10-2
CDR3: CASKNAGGYTF; V: TRBV6-6
CDR3: CASSGPGTGFTGGTEAFF; V: TRBV10-2
CDR3: CATSKGGGRRNEQFF; V: TRBV15
CDR3: CASSFLYEQYF; V: TRBV7-2
CDR3: CSASDWAQTGNNLNYGYTF; V: TRBV29-1
CDR3: CASSGTGGRDEQYF; V: TRBV4-2
CDR3: CASTTGQGGDWKQYF; V: TRBV19
CDR3: CASPLAGGVNEQFF; V: TRBV2
CDR3: CASPLSYEQYF; V: TRBV28
CDR3: CAEWISSYNSPLHF; V: TRBV9
CDR3: CASSPGLRTDLWVYEQYF; V: TRBV7-9
CDR3: CAISDSRGLNTEAFF; V: TRBV10-3
CDR3: CASSIVGQENYGYTF; V: TRBV19
CDR3: CASSQPAEDTQYF; V: TRBV4-1
CDR3: CASSETGGTGGLAFF; V: TRBV2
CDR3: CASSVGGGQETQYF; V: TRBV19
CDR3: CSASRGNEQFF; V: TRBV20-1
CDR3: CASSVEPNTEAFF; V: TRBV9
CDR3: CASRRLLTGELFF; V: TRBV9
CDR3: CASSAHTGGEAEAFF; V: TRBV28
CDR3: CASSHRDGAYEQYF; V: TRBV4-1
CDR3: CASSRTGGARGYTF; V: TRBV7-2
CDR3: CASSPLDRGRANEQFF; V: TRBV4-1
CDR3: CASSIVGAEQFF; V: TRBV7-9
CDR3: CASSQGAGEQYF; V: TRBV19
CDR3: CASRPLAWNTGELFF; V: TRBV19
CDR3: CASSVEASGSYNEQFF; V: TRBV9
CDR3: CSVDRVLVGYTF; V: TRBV29-1
CDR3: CASSLLGGYSEAFF; V: TRBV27
CDR3: CASSDAVATNEKLFF; V: TRBV2
CDR3: CASSQPDRGLETQYF; V: TRBV18
CDR3: CASSRGDRLNEQFF; V: TRBV9
CDR3: CASSSMETTEAFF; V: TRBV6-6
CDR3: CASSGGGILPYTQYF; V: TRBV5-4